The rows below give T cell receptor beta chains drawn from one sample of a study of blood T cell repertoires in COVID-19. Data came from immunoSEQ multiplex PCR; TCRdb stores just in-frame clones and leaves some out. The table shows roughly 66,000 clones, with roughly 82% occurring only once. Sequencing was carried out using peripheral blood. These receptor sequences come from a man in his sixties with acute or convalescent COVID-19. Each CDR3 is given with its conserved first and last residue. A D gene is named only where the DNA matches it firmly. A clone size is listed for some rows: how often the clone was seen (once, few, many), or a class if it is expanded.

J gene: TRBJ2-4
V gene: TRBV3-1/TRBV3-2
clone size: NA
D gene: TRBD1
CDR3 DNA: TGTGCCAGTAAGGGGCAGGGGGCTTCATCAGCCAAAAACATTCAGTACTTC
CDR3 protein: CASKGQGASSAKNIQYF

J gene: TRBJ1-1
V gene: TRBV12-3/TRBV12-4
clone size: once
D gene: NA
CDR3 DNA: TGTGCCAGCAGTTTGTCGAGGAGCACTGAAGCTTTCTTT
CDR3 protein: CASSLSRSTEAFF

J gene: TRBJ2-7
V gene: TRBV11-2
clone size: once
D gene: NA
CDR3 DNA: TGTGCCAGCAGCCCCAGGGGCGAGGGGTCCTACGAGCAGTACTTC
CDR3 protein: CASSPRGEGSYEQYF

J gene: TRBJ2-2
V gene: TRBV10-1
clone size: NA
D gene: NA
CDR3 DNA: TGCGCCAGCAGTGAGAGACTACCTAACACCGGGGAGCTGTTTTTT
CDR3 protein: CASSERLPNTGELFF

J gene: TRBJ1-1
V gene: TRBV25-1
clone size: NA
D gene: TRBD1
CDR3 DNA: TGTGCCAGCAGTGCCAGGGGGGACATGAACACTGAAGCTTTCTTT
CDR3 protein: CASSARGDMNTEAFF

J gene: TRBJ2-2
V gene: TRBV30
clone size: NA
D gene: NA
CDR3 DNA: TGTGCCTGGGCCGGGACTTTAAACACCGGGGAGCTGTTTTTT
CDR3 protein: CAWAGTLNTGELFF

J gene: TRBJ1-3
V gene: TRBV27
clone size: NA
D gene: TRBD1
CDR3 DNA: TGTGCCAGCAGTTTAAACGCAGGGGGTGGAAACACCATATATTTT
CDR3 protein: CASSLNAGGGNTIYF

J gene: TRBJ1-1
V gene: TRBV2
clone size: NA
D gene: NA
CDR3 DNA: TGTGCCAGCAGTGAAGCATTCACGGACAGCTCGAAGTGGAACACTGAAGCTTTCTTT
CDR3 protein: CASSEAFTDSSKWNTEAFF

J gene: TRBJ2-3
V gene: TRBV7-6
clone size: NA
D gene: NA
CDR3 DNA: TGTGCCAGCAGCTTAGCAGCGTCTAGCACAGATACGCAGTATTTT
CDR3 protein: CASSLAASSTDTQYF

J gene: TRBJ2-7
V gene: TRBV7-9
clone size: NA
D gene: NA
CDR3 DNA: TGTGCCAGCAGCCCGCACAGGGAACCCTACGAGCAGTACTTC
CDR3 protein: CASSPHREPYEQYF

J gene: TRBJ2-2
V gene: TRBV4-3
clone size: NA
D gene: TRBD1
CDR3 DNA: TGCGCCAGCAGCCAGCCCTCAGGGGGCGTCGGCACCGGGGAGCTGTTTTTT
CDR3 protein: CASSQPSGGVGTGELFF

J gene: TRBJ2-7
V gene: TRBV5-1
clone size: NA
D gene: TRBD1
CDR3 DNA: TGCGCCAGCAGTGACAGGGGCCACGAGCAGTACTTC
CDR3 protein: CASSDRGHEQYF

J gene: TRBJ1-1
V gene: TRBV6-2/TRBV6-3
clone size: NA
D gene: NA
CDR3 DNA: TGTGCCAGCAGTCCAGGGAAAGGGGTGAACACTGAAGCTTTCTTT
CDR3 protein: CASSPGKGVNTEAFF

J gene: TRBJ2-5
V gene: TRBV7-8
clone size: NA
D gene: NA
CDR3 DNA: TGTGCCAGCAGCTTAGTACCAGGGAGGGAGACCCAGTACTTC
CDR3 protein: CASSLVPGRETQYF

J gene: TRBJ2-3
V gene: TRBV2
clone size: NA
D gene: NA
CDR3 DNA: TGTGCCAGCAGTGAACCAACAGATACGCAGTATTTT
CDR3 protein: CASSEPTDTQYF

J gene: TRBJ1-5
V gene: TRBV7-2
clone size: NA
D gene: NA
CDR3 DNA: TGTGCCAGCAGCTCCGATGGGGGACAAAATCAGCCCCAGCATTTT
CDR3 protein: CASSSDGGQNQPQHF

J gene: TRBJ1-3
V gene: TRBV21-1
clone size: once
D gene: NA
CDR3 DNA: TGTGCCAGCAGCAAAGACGGGGAAAGCTCTGGAAACACCATATATTTT
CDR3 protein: CASSKDGESSGNTIYF

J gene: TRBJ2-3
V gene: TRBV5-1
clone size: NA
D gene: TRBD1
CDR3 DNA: TGCGCCAGCAGCTTGGGGCGAGTCGACAGGGTGATAACAGATACGCAGTATTTT
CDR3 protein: CASSLGRVDRVITDTQYF

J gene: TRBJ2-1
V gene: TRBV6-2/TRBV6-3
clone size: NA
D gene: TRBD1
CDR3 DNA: TGTGCCAGCAGTTTGGACAGGGGGCGCAATGAGCAGTTCTTC
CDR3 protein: CASSLDRGRNEQFF

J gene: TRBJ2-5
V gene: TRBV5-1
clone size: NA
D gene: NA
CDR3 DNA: TGCGCCAGCAGCTTGGCACAGAACCCCCGGGAGACCCAGTACTTC
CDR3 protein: CASSLAQNPRETQYF

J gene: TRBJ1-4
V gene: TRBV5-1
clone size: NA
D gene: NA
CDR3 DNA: TGCGCCAGCAGCCCTTCGTCTAATGAAAAACTGTTTTTT
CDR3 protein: CASSPSSNEKLFF

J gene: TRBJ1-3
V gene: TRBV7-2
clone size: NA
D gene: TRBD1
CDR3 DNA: TGTGCCAGCAGCTCGGGGACAGGAGGAAACACCATATATTTT
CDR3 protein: CASSSGTGGNTIYF

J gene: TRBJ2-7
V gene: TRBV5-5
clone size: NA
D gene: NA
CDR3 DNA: TGTGCCAGCAGCTTGGGAACCGGGACATCTTCCTACGAGCAGTACTTC
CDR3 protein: CASSLGTGTSSYEQYF

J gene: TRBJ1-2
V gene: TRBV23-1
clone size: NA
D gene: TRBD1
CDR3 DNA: TGCGCCAGCATTTGGGACAGGCTATTTGGCTACACCTTC
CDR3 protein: CASIWDRLFGYTF

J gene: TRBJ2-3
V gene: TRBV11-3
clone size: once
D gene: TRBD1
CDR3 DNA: TGTGCCAGCAGCTCATGGACAGGGGACAACACAGATACGCAGTATTTT
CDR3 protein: CASSSWTGDNTDTQYF

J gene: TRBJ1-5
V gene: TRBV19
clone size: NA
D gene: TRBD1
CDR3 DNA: TGTGCCAGTAGGGGACAGGGGAGCAATCAGCCCCAGCATTTT
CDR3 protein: CASRGQGSNQPQHF

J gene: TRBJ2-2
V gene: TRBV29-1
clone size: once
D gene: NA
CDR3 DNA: TGCAGCGTTCCCCAGGACATCCAAGGGACCGGGGAGCTGTTTTTT
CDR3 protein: CSVPQDIQGTGELFF

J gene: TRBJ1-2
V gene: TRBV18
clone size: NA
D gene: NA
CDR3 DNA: TGTGCCAGCTCCCCGGGGTCGAACTATGGCTACACCTTC
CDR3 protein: CASSPGSNYGYTF

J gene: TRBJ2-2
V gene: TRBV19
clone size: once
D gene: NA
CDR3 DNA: TGTGCCAGTAGTCCTCCGGGTGGGGGCCGGAACACCGGGGAGCTGTTTTTT
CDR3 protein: CASSPPGGGRNTGELFF

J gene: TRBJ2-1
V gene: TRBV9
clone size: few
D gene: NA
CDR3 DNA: TGTGCCAGCAGCGTCTGGGGGGAGCCCTACAATGAGCAGTTCTTC
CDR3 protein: CASSVWGEPYNEQFF

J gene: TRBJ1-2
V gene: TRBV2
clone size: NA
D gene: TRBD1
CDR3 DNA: TGTGCCAGTGTTCCGGACAGGGGGGTGGGCGGCTACACCTTC
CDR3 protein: CASVPDRGVGGYTF

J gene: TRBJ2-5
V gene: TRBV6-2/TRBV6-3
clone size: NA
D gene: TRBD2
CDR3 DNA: TGTGCCAGCAGTTCAACGAAACGGACTAGCGGGGCTCAGGAGACCCAGTACTTC
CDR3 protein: CASSSTKRTSGAQETQYF

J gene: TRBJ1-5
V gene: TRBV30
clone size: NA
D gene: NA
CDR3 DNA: TGTGCCTGGAGTGTACAGGGAAATCAGCCCCAGCATTTT
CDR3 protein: CAWSVQGNQPQHF

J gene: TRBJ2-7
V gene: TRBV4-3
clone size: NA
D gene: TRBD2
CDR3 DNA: TGCGCCAGCAGCCAGCTAGCGGGGGGCTACGAGCAGTACTTC
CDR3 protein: CASSQLAGGYEQYF

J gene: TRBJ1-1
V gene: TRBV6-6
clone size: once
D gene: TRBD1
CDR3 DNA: TGTGCCAGCAGTTCGAACACAGGGGATGGGTCTGAAGCTTTCTTT
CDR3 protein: CASSSNTGDGSEAFF

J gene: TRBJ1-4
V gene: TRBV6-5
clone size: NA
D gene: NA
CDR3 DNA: TGTGCCAGCAGTTACCGGGGACACCCTAATGAAAAACTGTTTTTT
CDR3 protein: CASSYRGHPNEKLFF

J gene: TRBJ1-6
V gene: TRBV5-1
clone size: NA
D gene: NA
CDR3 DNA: TGCGCCAGCAGCCCTACTCAGGGGTATTCACCCCTCCACTTT
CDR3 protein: CASSPTQGYSPLHF

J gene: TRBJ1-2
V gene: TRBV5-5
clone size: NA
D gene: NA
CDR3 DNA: TGTGCCAGCAGCCACAGGGAGTCCTATGATGGCTACACCTTC
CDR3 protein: CASSHRESYDGYTF

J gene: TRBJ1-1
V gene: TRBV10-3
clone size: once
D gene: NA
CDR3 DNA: TGTGCCATCAATCAGGGAAACAAACTCGACACTGAAGCTTTCTTT
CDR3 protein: CAINQGNKLDTEAFF

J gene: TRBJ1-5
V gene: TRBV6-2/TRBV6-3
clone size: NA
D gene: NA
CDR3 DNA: TGTGCCAGCAGTTATGAGGGAGGCCTCAATCAGCCCCAGCATTTT
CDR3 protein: CASSYEGGLNQPQHF

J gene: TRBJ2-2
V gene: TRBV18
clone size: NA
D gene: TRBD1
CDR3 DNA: TGTGCCAGCTCGCGGACAGGGCCCTCGAACACCGGGGAGCTGTTTTTT
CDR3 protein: CASSRTGPSNTGELFF

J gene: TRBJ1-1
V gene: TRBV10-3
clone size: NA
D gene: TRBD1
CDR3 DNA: TGTGCCATCAGACAGGGGATGAACACTGAAGCTTTCTTT
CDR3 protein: CAIRQGMNTEAFF

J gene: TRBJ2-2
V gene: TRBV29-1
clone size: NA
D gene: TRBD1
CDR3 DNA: TGCAGCGCACACAGGGGAGCCGGGGAGCTGTTTTTT
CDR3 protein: CSAHRGAGELFF

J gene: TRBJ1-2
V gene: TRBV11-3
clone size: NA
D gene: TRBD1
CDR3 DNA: TGTGCCAGCAATCGCCCAGGGGGCTATGGCTACACCTTC
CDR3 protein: CASNRPGGYGYTF

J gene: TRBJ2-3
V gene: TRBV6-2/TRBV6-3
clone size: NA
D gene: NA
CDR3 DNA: TGTGCCAGCAGTTCAGCGGATACGCAGTATTTT
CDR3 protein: CASSSADTQYF

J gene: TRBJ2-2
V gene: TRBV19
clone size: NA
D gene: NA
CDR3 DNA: TGTGCCAGTAGTACGAGGCGGGCGGCGGCGAACACCGGGGAGCTGTTTTTT
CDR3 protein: CASSTRRAAANTGELFF

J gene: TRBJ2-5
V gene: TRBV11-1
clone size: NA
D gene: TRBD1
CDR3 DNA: TGTGCCAGCAGCTTGGGTGGACAGGTCTATCAAGAGACCCAGTACTTC
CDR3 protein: CASSLGGQVYQETQYF

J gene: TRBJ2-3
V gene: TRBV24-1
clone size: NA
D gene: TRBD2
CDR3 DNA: TGTGCCACCAGTGAAACGGGGGGGGGCACAGATACGCAGTATTTT
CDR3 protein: CATSETGGGTDTQYF

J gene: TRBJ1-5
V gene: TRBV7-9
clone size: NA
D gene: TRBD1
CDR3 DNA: TGTGCCAGCAGCTCGGACAGGGGGGCTAATCAGCCCCAGCATTTT
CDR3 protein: CASSSDRGANQPQHF